Following are 9 T cell receptor beta chains from one sample sequenced in a study of T cells in Graves' hyperthyroidism and ophthalmopathy (dated by TCRdb to about 2019). The library came from multiplex PCR. Reads for this sample came from an Illumina HiSeq 2000. The TCR beta CDR3 regions were amplified from RNA transcripts. The first round of RT-PCR for the TCR CDR3 was performed with the HTBI primer set and the Qiagen OneStep RT-PCR kit. TCRdb reprocessed the public reads (quality trimming at Q25 with fastp, clone calling with MiXCR) and kept in-frame beta chains. Rows with a matching CDR3 protein are joined into one entry that keeps the most common DNA and genes. The sample table shows under 350,000 distinct CDR3 sequences, and 10% to 15% are seen once. The ten largest clones add up to almost 8% of the sample. Input material: blood. The receptors come from a woman aged 25 to 39 with Graves' hyperthyroidism that later progressed to Graves' ophthalmopathy.

This clonotype has a count of ten or more. The V gene is TRBV7-2, the J gene TRBJ2-2, with TRBD2 matching over 11 bases. Germline V gene sequence: CDR1 SGHTA, CDR2 FQGNSA. The CDR3 runs to 15 residues. Unmatched junction bases numbered 4, after V lost 6 bases and J lost 4 bases. The CDR3 loop reads CASRSTSGSTGELFF. The CDR3 bases are TGTGCCAGCAGATCAACTAGCGGGAGCACCGGGGAGCTGTTTTTT.

Many counts were recorded for this clonotype. The chain uses TRBV19 and TRBJ2-2, with TRBD2 matching 7 bases. CDR3 length: 16 residues. The V gene's germline CDR1 is LNHDA and CDR2 SQIVND (reference sequence). V lost 5 bases, J lost 0 bases, and 6 bases stayed unmatched. The CDR3 here is CASSPLAETNTGELFF. CDR3 sequence (DNA): TGTGCCAGTAGTCCCCTAGCGGAAACGAACACCGGGGAGCTGTTTTTT.

V usage is TRBV29-1 and J usage is TRBJ2-4; TRBD2 might be the D (5 bases). Deletions cut 4 bases from V and 1 base from J, with 23 bases between. The CDR3 contains 18 residues. CDR1 is SQVTM, CDR2 ANQGSEA, per germline. Here the CDR3 reads CSVGVGLGLRRAKNIQYF. Written as DNA, the CDR3 is TGCAGCGTTGGAGTGGGTTTAGGCCTTCGGAGGGCCAAAAACATTCAGTACTTC.

Many counts were recorded for this clonotype. The chain carries TRBV29-1 and TRBJ1-2; D not resolved. V was pared by 4 bases and J by 7 bases, with 16 bases between. The CDR3 has 13 amino acids. The germline CDR1 and CDR2 sequences are SQVTM and ANQGSEA. This CDR3 reads CSVGGAGSIGYTF. The CDR3, as DNA: TGCAGCGTTGGGGGAGCCGGGAGCATTGGCTACACCTTC.

This clonotype was observed at least ten times. The chain is built from TRBV28 and TRBJ1-5; TRBD1 aligns across 8 bases. Germline V gene data show CDR1 as MDHEN and CDR2 as SYDVKM. With 6 bases clipped from V and 4 bases from J, the junction kept 8 bases outside the gene matches. The CDR3 contains 15 residues. CDR3 sequence reads: CASSRQGLGNQPQHF. The CDR3 region has the DNA TGTGCCAGCAGCCGACAGGGGCTCGGGAATCAGCCCCAGCATTTT.

V gene TRBV14 combines with J gene TRBJ2-1; unclear D gene. CDR1 is SGHDN and CDR2 is FVKESK in the germline V gene. This CDR3 region has 13 residues. Trimming shortened V by 2 bases and J by 9 bases, and 11 bases separated the two germline ends. CDR3 loop: CASSQKRYGEQFF. As DNA, the CDR3 is TGTGCCAGCAGCCAAAAGCGATACGGTGAGCAGTTCTTC.

At least ten counts were recorded for this clonotype. V is TRBV6-4 and J is TRBJ1-1, with D possibly being TRBD1 (5 bases). V was pared by 6 bases and J by 4 bases, with 15 bases between. The CDR3 loop spans 14 amino acids. Germline CDR1 is MRHNA and CDR2 is SNTAGT. The CDR3 reads CASRDTDRRTEAFF. The DNA for the CDR3 is TGTGCCAGCAGGGATACTGACAGACGCACTGAAGCTTTCTTT.

The chain is built from TRBV7-2 and TRBJ1-4; TRBD1 matches at 9 bases. V gave up 6 bases and J gave up 5 bases; unmatched junction bases: 7. Germline V gives CDR1 SGHTA, CDR2 FQGNSA. The length of the CDR3 is 15 residues. Written as DNA, the CDR3 is TGTGCCAGCAGTACCCCCGGACAGGGGAATGAAAAACTGTTTTTT. It is translated as CASSTPGQGNEKLFF.

At least ten counts were recorded for this clonotype. V gene TRBV4-3 combines with J gene TRBJ2-5; D could derive from TRBD1 or TRBD2 (6 bases each). Germline CDR1 and CDR2: LGHNA and YSLEER. CDR3 length equals 16 residues. V lost 0 bases, J lost 7 bases, and 18 bases lay in between. The CDR3 region has the DNA TGCGCCAGCAGCCAAGAAGTAACGGGGGCCTCGGGGACCCAGTACTTC. As protein: CASSQEVTGASGTQYF.